These 13 T cell receptor beta chains were all obtained from the same sample, sequenced in a study of T-cell memory formation after mild COVID-19. TCRdb recomputed calls from the 5' RACE reads with MiXCR, one row per CDR3 protein. Among under 450,000 distinct CDR3 sequences listed, approximately 14% were seen once. The sequenced material came from PBMCs or a T cell subset sorted from them (not recorded which). These TCRs come from a man younger than 30 who had mild COVID-19 (a few samples of this study predate the infection). Cell type and time point are not known.

This clonotype appeared a few times. The chain uses TRBV9 and TRBJ1-3, with D tentatively TRBD1 (5 bases). CDR3 size: 13 residues. Germline CDR1 SGDLS, CDR2 YYNGEE. V was clipped by 4 bases and J by 4 bases, with 9 bases between them. The CDR3 DNA sequence: TGTGCCAGCAGCAGGGGACCCGGAAACACCATATATTTT. Protein sequence: CASSRGPGNTIYF.

This clonotype was counted only a few times. The V gene is TRBV5-1, the J gene TRBJ2-1; TRBD1 agrees at 7 bases. Germline V gene sequence: CDR1 SGHRS, CDR2 YFSETQ. The CDR3 covers 13 residues. V shed 7 bases and J 5 bases; nucleotides not matched to a gene: 6. Here the CDR3 DNA reads TGCGCCAGCGGGAAGGGGGCTAACAATGAGCAGTTCTTC. It codes for CASGKGANNEQFF. Using reference TRBV5-1 and TRBJ2-1 for the parts outside the CDR3, the full variable domain is KAGVTQTPRYLIKTRGQQVTLSCSPISGHRSVSWYQQTPGQGLQFLFEYFSETQRNKGNFPGRFSGRQFSNSRSEMNVSTLELGDSALYLCASGKGANNEQFFGPGTRLTVL.

The rearrangement links TRBV7-2 to TRBJ2-7; TRBD2 matches at 13 bases. Germline CDR1 SGHTA, CDR2 FQGNSA. This CDR3 comprises 15 residues. The junction had 2 bases not matched to a gene; V was cut back by 5 bases and J by 1 base. The CDR3 DNA sequence: TGTGCCAGCAGCACGACTAGCGGGGGGTCCTACGAGCAGTACTTC. It codes for CASSTTSGGSYEQYF.

This clonotype was seen more than once but under ten times. A read error may produce the germline difference seen at one junction end. The chain carries TRBV6-6 and TRBJ2-3; D not resolved. The germline V gene has CDR1 MNHNY and CDR2 SVGAGI (reference sequence). CDR3 size: 11 residues. The CDR3 protein is CASSNTATQYF. The CDR3 DNA sequence: TGTGCCAGCAGTAATACAGCTACGCAGTATTTT.

This clonotype was counted a single time. This chain connects TRBV6-2 or TRBV6-3 to TRBJ1-1, with D uncertain. The CDR3 has 13 amino acids. V shed 6 bases and J shed 4 bases, with 12 bases lying between them. Germline CDR1 and CDR2: MNHEY and SVGEGT. The chain's CDR3 is CASRFEWSTEAFF. In DNA form, the CDR3 reads TGTGCCAGCAGATTTGAATGGTCCACTGAAGCTTTCTTT.

The table lists this clonotype with a few counts. J is TRBJ1-5 and V is TRBV29-1; D ambiguous. The germline V and J ends were trimmed by 7 bases and 7 bases, with 14 bases remaining between them. Germline V gives CDR1 SQVTM, CDR2 ANQGSEA. This CDR3 has 12 amino acids. The CDR3 DNA follows: TGCAGCGCCTTGGTCGAGGGACAGCCCCAGCATTTT. Translating gives CSALVEGQPQHF.

This clonotype occurred many times. The chain joins TRBV9 to TRBJ2-3; 9 bases map to TRBD2. V lost 3 bases and J lost 6; bases outside the gene matches: 11. The CDR3 runs 16 residues. Germline CDR1 reads SGDLS; CDR2 reads YYNGEE. For the CDR3, the DNA is TGTGCCAGCAGCGCGCTAGCGGGGAACCCCGGCGATACGCAGTATTTT. It yields the protein CASSALAGNPGDTQYF.

This clonotype has just a few counts. CDR3 sequence: CASSARQGGETQYF. The CDR3 DNA reads TGCGCCAGCAGCGCCCGACAGGGGGGGGAGACCCAGTACTTC. The V gene is TRBV5-1, the J gene TRBJ2-5; 9 nucleotides agree with TRBD1. With 4 bases clipped from V and 5 bases from J, the junction kept 6 bases outside the gene matches. This CDR3 comprises 14 residues. The germline V gene has CDR1 SGHRS and CDR2 YFSETQ.

The table lists this clonotype with a few counts. The gene calls are TRBV4-1 and TRBJ2-2; 10 bases match TRBD1. V dropped 4 bases and J dropped 4; count of bases not matched to a gene: 12. The CDR3 is made up of 18 amino acids. Looked up from germline, CDR1 is MGHRA and CDR2 is YSYEKL. The chain's CDR3 is CASSRRGTGTGVTGELFF. DNA for the CDR3: TGCGCCAGCAGCCGAAGAGGGACCGGGACAGGGGTCACCGGGGAGCTGTTTTTT.

The V call is TRBV9, the J call TRBJ1-6, with TRBD1 as a possible D gene (5 bases). Germline V gene data show CDR1 as SGDLS and CDR2 as YYNGEE. V dropped 3 bases and J dropped 6 bases, with 7 bases sitting between them. This CDR3 has 13 amino acids. The CDR3 sequence: CASSGTSNSPLHF. CDR3 in DNA: TGTGCCAGCAGCGGGACAAGTAATTCACCCCTCCACTTT.

This clonotype was seen more than once but under ten times. This rearrangement joins TRBV12-3 or TRBV12-4 to TRBJ2-5, with TRBD1 matching 8 bases. The CDR3 is made up of 15 amino acids. V trimming: 1 base; J trimming: 4 bases; junction bases outside the gene matches: 5. For the CDR3, the DNA is TGTGCCAGCAGTTTAGTTGGACAGGGATCAGAGACCCAGTACTTC. It is translated as CASSLVGQGSETQYF.

The V gene is TRBV7-2, the J gene TRBJ2-5, with TRBD2 identical over 9 bases. The ends lost 8 bases at V and 6 bases at J; junction bases unmatched: 10. CDR3 size: 14 residues. From germline, CDR1 is SGHTA and CDR2 FQGNSA. CDR3 in amino acids: CASSAGGGVKTQYF. As DNA, the CDR3 is TGTGCCAGCTCCGCGGGCGGGGGGGTCAAGACCCAGTACTTC.

A few counts support this clonotype. The rearrangement links TRBV11-2 to TRBJ2-1; 9 bases agree with TRBD2. Per germline, CDR1 SGHAT and CDR2 FQNNGV. This CDR3 has 15 amino acids. Losses at the gene ends were 5 bases for V and 4 bases for J; bases not matched to a gene: 6. The DNA for the CDR3 is TGTGCCAGCAGCGCGCCTAGCGGGGTGTACAATGAGCAGTTCTTC. Translating gives CASSAPSGVYNEQFF. The full variable domain, its missing parts supplied by reference TRBV11-2 and TRBJ2-1, is EAGVAQSPRYKIIEKRQSVAFWCNPISGHATLYWYQQILGQGPKLLIQFQNNGVVDDSQLPKDRFSAERLKGVDSTLKIQPAKLEDSAVYLCASSAPSGVYNEQFFGPGTRLTVL.